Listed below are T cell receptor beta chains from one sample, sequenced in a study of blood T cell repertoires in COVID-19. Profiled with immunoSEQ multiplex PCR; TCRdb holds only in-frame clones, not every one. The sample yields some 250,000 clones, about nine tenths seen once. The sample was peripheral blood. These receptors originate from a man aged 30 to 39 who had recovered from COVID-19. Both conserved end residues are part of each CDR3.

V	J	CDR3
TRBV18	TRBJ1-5	CASSPATGSNQPQHF
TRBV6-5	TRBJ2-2	CASSDRGDTGELFF
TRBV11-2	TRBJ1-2	CASSISPGGANYGYTF
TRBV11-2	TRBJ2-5	CASSSYRGPNGETQYF
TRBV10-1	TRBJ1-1	CASSDGGGVGTEAFF
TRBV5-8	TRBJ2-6	CASSLAAGTPNHSGANVLTF
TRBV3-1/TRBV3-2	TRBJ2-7	CASSPTGRISGGNSYEQYF
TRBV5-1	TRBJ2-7	CASSPGGRGLEQYF
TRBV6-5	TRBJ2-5	CASRAGIQETQYF
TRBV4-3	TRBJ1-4	CASSQEALRGKLFF